A selection of T cell receptor beta chains follows, all from one sample in a study of T-cell reconstitution after alpha-beta-depleted transplantation in children. TCRdb fed the PCR reads into MiXCR, producing one record per CDR3 protein. This table holds a few hundred thousand distinct CDR3 sequences, around a tenth found once. This specimen was PBMCs from the stem cell graft donor, taken from the stem cell graft. These receptors came from a human donor who donated a stem cell graft to a child with acute lymphoblastic leukemia. Both conserved end residues are part of each CDR3. The D gene is left open where the match is weak. Part of the rows lack a size; the others show once, few, many or a class for expanded clones.

d_gene	j_gene	abundance	v_gene	CDR3nt	CDR3aa
NA	TRBJ2-7	few	TRBV29-1	TGCAGCGTCAAGGGCAATGGCCTCTACGAGCAGTACTTC	CSVKGNGLYEQYF
NA	TRBJ2-2	few	TRBV7-8	TGTGCCAGCAGGGAGGGGACGAACACCGGGGAGCTGTTTTTT	CASREGTNTGELFF
TRBD2	TRBJ2-3	NA	TRBV12-3/TRBV12-4	TGTGCCAGCAGCCGCGCGGGGGGCGGGGGCCTCGATACGCAGTATTTT	CASSRAGGGGLDTQYF
NA	TRBJ2-7	few	TRBV20-1	TGCAGTGCTGCCGACGGCTACGAGCAGTACTTC	CSAADGYEQYF
NA	TRBJ2-1	many	TRBV7-9	TGTGCCAGCAGCTTTACCGAGGCCCCTTACAATGAGCAGTTCTTC	CASSFTEAPYNEQFF
NA	TRBJ2-2	few	TRBV6-5	TGTGCCAGCAGTTACTCTGGGGGGCGCCGGGGGGAGCTGTTTTTT	CASSYSGGRRGELFF
TRBD2	TRBJ2-1	NA	TRBV15	TGTGCCACCAGCAGACTAACTAGCGCCAGTGAGCAGTTCTTC	CATSRLTSASEQFF
NA	TRBJ2-3	few	TRBV7-2	TGTGCCAGCAGCTTAACTCGGGTCACAGATACGCAGTATTTT	CASSLTRVTDTQYF
NA	TRBJ1-3	once	TRBV6-1	TGTGCCAGCAGCCGTTCGGATGGAAACACCATATATTTT	CASSRSDGNTIYF
TRBD2	TRBJ2-1	few	TRBV15	TGTGCCACCAGCAGAGATAGGGCGGGAGTTTCCAATGAGCAGTTCTTC	CATSRDRAGVSNEQFF
NA	TRBJ2-1	many	TRBV10-3	TGTGCCATCAGTGAGATGGCAGTCTCCTACAATGAGCAGTTCTTC	CAISEMAVSYNEQFF
NA	TRBJ1-4	many	TRBV6-1	TGTGCCAGCAGGACGACAGTGGGAAATGAAAAACTGTTTTTT	CASRTTVGNEKLFF
TRBD1	TRBJ1-2	few	TRBV4-3	TGCGCCAGCAGCCAGTCGACAGGGGGCGGCTATGGCTACACCTTC	CASSQSTGGGYGYTF
TRBD2	TRBJ2-3	NA	TRBV9	TGTGCCAGCAGCGTAGAGGGACTAGCGGGAGCAGATACGCACTATTTT	CASSVEGLAGADTHYF
NA	TRBJ2-7	NA	TRBV19	TGTGCCAGTAGTATCTTCGGGGATCGGTCCTACGAGCAGTACTTC	CASSIFGDRSYEQYF
TRBD1	TRBJ2-4	few	TRBV28	TGTGCCAGCAGGCAGGGACAGTCCAAAAACATTCAGTACTTC	CASRQGQSKNIQYF
NA	TRBJ2-3	many	TRBV7-9	TGTGCCAGCGGGAGGAGGGGCGCAGATACGCAGTATTTT	CASGRRGADTQYF
NA	TRBJ2-5	NA	TRBV3-1	TGTGCCAGCAGCCAAGATGTCAGGGTGGCAGAGACCCAGTACTTC	CASSQDVRVAETQYF
TRBD1	TRBJ1-1	few	TRBV18	TGTGCCAGCTCACCAACTGGGACAGGGGGAATCATGAACACTGAAGCTTTCTTT	CASSPTGTGGIMNTEAFF
NA	TRBJ2-1	many	TRBV29-1	TGCAGCGTTGGGCAGGACGTAAATGAGCAGTTCTTC	CSVGQDVNEQFF
NA	TRBJ2-1	few	TRBV30	TGTGCCTGGAGTGGACAATCGATGAATGAGCAGTTCTTC	CAWSGQSMNEQFF
NA	TRBJ2-3	few	TRBV20-1	TGCAGTGCTCCCCGCACAGATACGCAGTATTTT	CSAPRTDTQYF
NA	TRBJ1-1	NA	TRBV27	TGTGCCAGCAGTTTATCGGCCTTCTCGAACACTGAAGCTTTCTTT	CASSLSAFSNTEAFF
NA	TRBJ1-2	few	TRBV4-1	TGCGCCAGCAGCCAAGTGGGTGGGCAGCAACGCTATGGCTACACCTTC	CASSQVGGQQRYGYTF
NA	TRBJ2-5	NA	TRBV27	TGTGCCAGCAGTTTTTATAGGCAAGAGACCCAGTACTTC	CASSFYRQETQYF
TRBD2	TRBJ2-2	few	TRBV12-3/TRBV12-4	TGTGCCAGCAACGGACTAGCGGTCACCGGGGAGCTGTTTTTT	CASNGLAVTGELFF
NA	TRBJ2-2	few	TRBV19	TGTGCCAGTAGTATCCTCCTGTTTGGGCGAAACACCGGGGAGCTGTTTTTT	CASSILLFGRNTGELFF
TRBD2	TRBJ2-1	many	TRBV4-2	TGTGCCAGCAGCCAAGTAGGTAGCGGGAGGCTCTCCTACAATGAGCAGTTCTTC	CASSQVGSGRLSYNEQFF
TRBD2	TRBJ2-1	few	TRBV5-1	TGCGCCAGCAGGCCCGGGACTAGCGGGAGCACTGAGCAGTTCTTC	CASRPGTSGSTEQFF
NA	TRBJ1-5	few	TRBV12-3/TRBV12-4	TGTGCCAGCAGTGATGTGGATAGCAATCAGCCCCAGCATTTT	CASSDVDSNQPQHF
NA	TRBJ1-1	NA	TRBV6-5	TGTGCCAGCAGTTACACCGCAACCGGGACCGAAGCTTTCTTT	CASSYTATGTEAFF